The entry that follows covers one TCR beta chain sequence. Only a few counts were recorded for this clone. Its target antigen remains unknown. Qualities for individual bases were not recorded, and no much larger clone is one base off. The data originate from a study of IL-17A CD8 T cells in psoriatic arthritis synovium. Regarding the complete study: The goal of the study was to characterize the phenotype, molecular profile and function of synovial IL-17A+CD8+ T cells in the pathogenesis of psoriatic arthritis.

The CDR3, from cysteine to phenylalanine, totals 16 residues. Just CDR3 DNA is preserved here, 48 bases in frame from base 1. From the germline V gene, CDR1 is SGDLS and CDR2 is YYNGEE. At the junction V is shortened by 0 bases and J by 4 bases; bases outside the gene matches: 9. What the research found in general, with its limitations: TCR sequencing covered only a few patients, which the authors acknowledged as a limited sample size. TCRbeta sequencing showed synovial Tc17 cells were polyclonal in psoriatic arthritis (median clonality about 0.08). Because no psoriatic arthritis synovial tissue samples were available, cells were taken from synovial fluid instead of synovial tissue. Although over 5% of the repertoire was occupied by some individual clones, most synovial CD8+ subsets remained polyclonal. Morisita overlap indices above 0.8 were seen in a couple of patients because many Tc17 clones were shared with the synovial Tc1 population.

After DNA extraction (Qiagen), TCRbeta V-D-J rearrangements were amplified in a bias-controlled manner and then sequenced at high throughput (immunoSEQ; Adaptive Biotech). The authors processed their data as follows. Productive sequences were analyzed at sequence level using the immunoSEQ Analyzer platform. Clonality was computed as 1 minus Pielou's evenness, ranging from 0 (highly polyclonal) to 1 (monoclonal). The Morisita index, ranging from 0 (no similarity) to 1 (complete similarity), was used to quantify repertoire overlap between subsets. TCRdb provides this immuneACCESS table in a form limited to in-frame rearrangements. Some clones are lacking; in checked studies, under half of them reflect an unresolved V gene, and why the rest are absent is not known. That table gives V, J and clone size, and the DNA gave D and trimming. The sample yields some 2,000 clones; 70% were counted once. The ten biggest clones cover about 12% of the sample.

CD3+ T cells isolated by magnetic separation were stimulated with PMA and ionomycin for around 1.6 hours and then labeled using IL-17A and IFNgamma cytokine secretion assays. Synovial fluid effusions were drawn by aspiration from the actively inflamed joints of psoriatic arthritis patients. For each patient, synovial fluid served as the source from which three memory CD8+ T cell populations were isolated by sorting: Tc1 cells (IL-17A-IFNgamma+), Tc17 cells (IL-17A+) and the bulk memory fraction, allowing their TCR repertoires to be compared. The psoriatic arthritis patients fulfilled the Classification of Psoriatic Arthritis Study Group (CASPAR) criteria. After counterstaining with viability dye plus anti-CD3, CD8, CD14 and CD4 antibodies, the cytokine-secreting cells were sorted on a BD FACSAria. In three patients with psoriatic arthritis, sorted CD8+ T cell subsets from synovial fluid were put through TCRbeta sequencing. Synovial fluid mononuclear cells were isolated with Lymphoprep and cryopreserved in liquid nitrogen before use. The medium used for cryopreservation had approximately 50% fetal calf serum and roughly 10% dimethyl sulfoxide.

Here the chain combines TRBV9 and TRBJ2-7; 8 central bases correspond to TRBD2. This TCR was recovered from a human donor with psoriatic arthritis. Input material: IL-17A+ (IFN-gamma+/-) memory CD8+ T cells from synovial fluid. The cell subset or site label on this specimen signifies: IL-17A+IFNgamma+/- memory CD8+ (Tc17) cells. The CDR3 amino acid sequence is: CASSVDGAGGQYEQYF. The nucleotide sequence is given as TGTGCCAGCAGCGTAGACGGTGCGGGAGGTCAGTACGAGCAGTACTTC. Where the CDR3 stops, the reference TRBV9 and TRBJ2-7 genes take over; the full variable domain is DSGVTQTPKHLITATGQRVTLRCSPRSGDLSVYWYQQSLDQGLQFLIQYYNGEERAKGNILERFSAQQFPDLHSELNLSSLELGDSALYFCASSVDGAGGQYEQYFGPGTRLTVT.